The present entry profiles one T cell receptor beta chain with its context. Its cognate antigen has yet to be identified. Qualities for individual bases were not recorded, and no much larger clone is one base off. Each collaborating institution followed its own protocols to collect whole blood in K2EDTA tubes. For TCRbeta analysis, collaborators shipped samples in one of three forms: frozen whole blood, isolated PBMCs, or DNA extracted from either of those sample types. These data originate in a study of blood T cell repertoires in COVID-19 (dated by TCRdb to 2019 to 2021). Context from the whole study: Samples from collaborators originated in the United States, Italy and Spain and spanned both the acute and convalescent phases of COVID-19. The prospective study material was composed of cDNA or gDNA derived from T cells, B-cell-depleted T cells, or PBMCs. The dataset comprised deeply sampled blood TCRbeta repertoires from subjects exposed to, actively infected with, or recovered from COVID-19. A freely available public database, intended as a resource for researchers studying the immune response to SARS-CoV-2, is where the repertoires were released. The samples were drawn from two sources: the first 160 participants of the ongoing ImmuneRACE study, and 1,254 subjects contributed by 6 global collaborators. Sample metadata almost always included a de-identified subject ID, COVID-19 status, age in years and sex. Where available, HLA class I and class II types were obtained from metadata supplied by the sample provider rather than from assay-based typing.

What the research found in general, with its limitations: The quantity of clinical and demographic metadata differed by source and by participant and was supplied without curation.

TCRbeta CDR3 regions were amplified from genomic DNA using the immunoSEQ Assay, a bias-controlled multiplex PCR. On the study's bioinformatics: Nucleated cell counts per sample were estimated from amplification of reference gene primers within the assay. To quantify the absolute abundance of each unique TCRbeta CDR3 rearrangement, sequence reads were collapsed and filtered. Productive Simpson clonality was computed per sample as the square root of Simpson's diversity index over productive rearrangements. TCRdb obtained this table from immuneACCESS and retained in-frame rearrangements with V and J assigned. These tables miss some clones; where compared with another copy, unresolved V genes account for less than half of the shortfall, and the remainder is unexplained. V and J calls and clone size come straight from that table; D and trimming were deduced from the DNA. The sample includes more than 85,000 clones, with 83% observed a single time. The ten largest clones take up 15% to 20% of the sample.

The source is a woman aged 55-75 years with acute or convalescent COVID-19. Sequencing input: peripheral blood.

CDR3 sequence: CSASDWSSGANVLTF. The DNA sequence is TGCAGTGCTAGTGACTGGAGCTCTGGGGCCAACGTCCTGACTTTC. The rearranged chain carries TRBV20-1 and TRBJ2-6; the D gene lacks a confident call. Looking up the germline V gene (reference sequence) yields CDR1 DFQATT and CDR2 SNEGSKA. V and J lose 3 bases and 0 bases, and a span of 9 bases separates them. The CDR3 starts with the cysteine, ends with the phenylalanine, and has 15 residues. Solely the CDR3 DNA is kept, with 45 bases framed from the first base.